The present entry profiles one T cell receptor beta chain with its context. The V and J ends lost 4 bases and 4 bases, in that order; junction bases with no gene match: 6. The CDR3 is 16 residues long. Germline V gives CDR1 SGHRS, CDR2 YFSETQ. The sample comes from a study of cytomegalovirus exposure and HLA in healthy donors. Primers included in the PCR were 60 Vbeta and 13 Jbeta primers. The table came from immunoSEQ multiplex PCR; TCRdb's copy has only in-frame clones and leaves some out. Of about 82,000 clones in the sample, around 80% were seen once. This sequence was found in a human donor in good health. The V gene is TRBV5-1, the J gene TRBJ2-5; 14 nucleotides line up with TRBD2. The sequenced material came from PBMCs. The DNA of the CDR3 is TGCGCCAGCAGCCCGGGGACTAGCGGGGGTGGAGAGACCCAGTACTTC. Its protein is CASSPGTSGGGETQYF.